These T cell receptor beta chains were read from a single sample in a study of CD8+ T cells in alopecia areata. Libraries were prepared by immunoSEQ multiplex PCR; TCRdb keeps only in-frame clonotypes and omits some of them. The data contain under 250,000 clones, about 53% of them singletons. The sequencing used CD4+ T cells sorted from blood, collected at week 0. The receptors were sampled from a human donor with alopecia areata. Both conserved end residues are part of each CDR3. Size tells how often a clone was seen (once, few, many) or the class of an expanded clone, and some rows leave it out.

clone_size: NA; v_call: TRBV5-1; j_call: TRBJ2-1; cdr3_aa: CASSSGALAGNNEQFF
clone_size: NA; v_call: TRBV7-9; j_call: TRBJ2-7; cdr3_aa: CASSLTGINEQYF
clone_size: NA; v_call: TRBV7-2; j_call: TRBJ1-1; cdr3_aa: CASSPRVLNTEAFF
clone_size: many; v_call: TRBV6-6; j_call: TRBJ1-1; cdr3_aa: CASRPRGGTPEAFF
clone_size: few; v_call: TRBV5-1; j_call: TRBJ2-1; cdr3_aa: CASSRDSYNEQFF
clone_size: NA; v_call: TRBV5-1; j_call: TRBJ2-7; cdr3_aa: CASSLAYSYEQYF
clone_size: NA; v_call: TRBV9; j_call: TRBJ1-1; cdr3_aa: CASSTALNTEAFF
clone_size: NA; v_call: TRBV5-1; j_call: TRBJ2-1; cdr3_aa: CASSSAGVGRGQFF
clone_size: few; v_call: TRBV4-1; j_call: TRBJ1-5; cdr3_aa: CASSRGRENQPQHF
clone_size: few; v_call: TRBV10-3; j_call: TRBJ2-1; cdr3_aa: CAISDRFIYNEQFF
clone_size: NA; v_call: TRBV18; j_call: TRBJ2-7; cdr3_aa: CASSPRGTGTYEQYF
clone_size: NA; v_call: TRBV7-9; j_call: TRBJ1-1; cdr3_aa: CASSLARGWNTEAFF
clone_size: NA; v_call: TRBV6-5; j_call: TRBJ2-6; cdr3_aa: CASSSHLKANVLTF
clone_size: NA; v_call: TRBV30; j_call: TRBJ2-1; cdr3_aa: CAWTLGTSDYNEQFF
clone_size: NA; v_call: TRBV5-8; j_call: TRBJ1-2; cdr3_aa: CASSLRVEYGYTF
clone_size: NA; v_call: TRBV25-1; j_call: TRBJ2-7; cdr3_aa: CASSESGKGGIDEQYF
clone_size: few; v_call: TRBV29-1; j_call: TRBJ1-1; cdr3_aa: CSDSSTLNTEAFF
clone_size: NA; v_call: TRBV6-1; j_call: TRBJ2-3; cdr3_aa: CASSLVITDTQYF
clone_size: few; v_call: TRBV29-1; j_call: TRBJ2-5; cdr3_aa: CSTKGRFNTETQYF
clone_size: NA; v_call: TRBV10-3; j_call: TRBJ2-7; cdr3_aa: CAVSGGITYEQYF
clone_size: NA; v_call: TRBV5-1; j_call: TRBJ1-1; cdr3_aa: CASSFEAFF
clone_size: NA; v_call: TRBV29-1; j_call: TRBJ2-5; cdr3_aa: CSVLGGGGKETQYF
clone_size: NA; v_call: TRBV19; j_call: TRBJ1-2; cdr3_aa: CASSIQVDRSRGYTF
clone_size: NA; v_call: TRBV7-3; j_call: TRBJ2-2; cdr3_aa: CASSPRGAGNTGELFF
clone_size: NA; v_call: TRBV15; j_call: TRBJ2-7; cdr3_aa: CATSSGQTYEQYF
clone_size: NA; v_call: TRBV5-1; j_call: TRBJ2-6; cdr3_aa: CASSWLTGLGANVLTF
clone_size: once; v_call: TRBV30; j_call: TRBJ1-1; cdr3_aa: CAWRVRRSAEAFF
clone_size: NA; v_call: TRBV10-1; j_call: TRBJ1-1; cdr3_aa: CASSQGRRTEAFF
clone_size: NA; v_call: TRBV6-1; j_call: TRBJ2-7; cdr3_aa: CASSEREVSYEQYF
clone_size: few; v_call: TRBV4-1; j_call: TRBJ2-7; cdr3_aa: CASSRSGMGVSSYEQYF
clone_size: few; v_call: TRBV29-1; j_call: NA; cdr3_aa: CSVEEDRAPYEQYF
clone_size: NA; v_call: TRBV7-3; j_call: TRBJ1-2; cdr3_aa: CASSPGGGYGYTF
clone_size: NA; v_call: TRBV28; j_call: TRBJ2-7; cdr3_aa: CASSLSGGGSYEQYF
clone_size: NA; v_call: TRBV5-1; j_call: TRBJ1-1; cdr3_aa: CASSPLTLLNTEAFF
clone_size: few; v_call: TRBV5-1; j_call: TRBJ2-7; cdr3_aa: CASSLTGTGLDEQYF
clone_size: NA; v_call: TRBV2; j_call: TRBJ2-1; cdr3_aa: CASRARVVDEQFF
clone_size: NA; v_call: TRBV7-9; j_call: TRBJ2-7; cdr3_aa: CASKDGDSYEQYF
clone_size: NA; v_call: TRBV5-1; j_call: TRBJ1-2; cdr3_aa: CASSYDNYGYTF
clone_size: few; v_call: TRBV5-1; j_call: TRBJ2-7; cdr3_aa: CASSPVRDSLNNEQYF
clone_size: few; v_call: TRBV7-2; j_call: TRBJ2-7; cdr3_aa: CASSHRSPQGEQYF
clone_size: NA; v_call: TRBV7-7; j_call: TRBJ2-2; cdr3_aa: CASSKDISNTGELLF
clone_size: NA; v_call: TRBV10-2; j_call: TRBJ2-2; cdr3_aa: CASIPTSGGPPGELFF
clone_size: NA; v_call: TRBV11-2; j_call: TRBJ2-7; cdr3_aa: CASRRAPDYYEQYF
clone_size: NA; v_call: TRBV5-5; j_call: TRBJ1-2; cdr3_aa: CASSGGTGESYGYTF
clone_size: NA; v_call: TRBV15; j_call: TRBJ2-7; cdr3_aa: CATSTGSRTEQYF
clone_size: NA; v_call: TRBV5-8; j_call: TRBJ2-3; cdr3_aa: CASSKRTGKDTQYF
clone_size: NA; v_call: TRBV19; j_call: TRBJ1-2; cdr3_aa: CASSASDIYGYTF
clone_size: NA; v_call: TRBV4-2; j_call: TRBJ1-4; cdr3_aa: CASSQTSSQNEKLFF